The 29 T cell receptor beta chains presented below share a single source sample, sequenced in a study of CD4 T cells in relation to SARS-CoV-2 and coronaviruses. Unexposed donor CD4+ T cells date from 2011-2018, before the COVID-19 pandemic. After roughly ten days of culture, CD4+ T cells were isolated. The protocol was immunoSEQ multiplex PCR, while the TCRdb copy is restricted to in-frame clones and leaves out a portion. The sample gives about 22,000 clones, less than 75% of which show up once; 19% is in the top ten. The antigens of these receptors remain unknown. The sequenced material came from CD4+ T cells from PBMCs, cultured in vitro. The receptors here all came from a human donor in good health.

V gene TRBV7-9 combines with J gene TRBJ2-2; D unresolved. Germline V gene sequence: CDR1 SEHNR, CDR2 FQNEAQ (reference sequence). The CDR3 totals 12 residues. The germline V and J ends were trimmed by 5 bases and 2 bases, with 3 bases remaining between them. The CDR3 region has the DNA TGTGCCAGCAGCAATAACACCGGGGAGCTGTTTTTT. This encodes CASSNNTGELFF.

The chain joins TRBV11-2 to TRBJ1-1; unclear D gene. Trimming removed 5 bases at V and 8 bases at J, with 9 bases between. The germline gives CDR1 SGHAT, CDR2 FQNNGV. The CDR3 contains 11 residues. This CDR3 reads CASSHQTEAFF. CDR3 DNA: TGTGCCAGCAGCCACCAAACGGAAGCTTTCTTT.

The genes are TRBV3-1 (or the pseudogene TRBV3-2) and TRBJ1-2; D gene uncertain. The CDR3 loop spans 15 amino acids. Trimming left V 0 bases short and J 2 bases short, with 10 bases between. Germline V gene lookup returns CDR1 LGHDT and CDR2 YNNKEL (reference sequence). The CDR3, as DNA: TGTGCCAGCAGCCAAGATCTGACCGAGAACTATGGCTACACCTTC. Encoded protein: CASSQDLTENYGYTF.

The chain uses TRBV4-3 and TRBJ1-2; no firm D call. The CDR3 spans 17 residues. Trimming removed 0 bases from V and 0 bases from J, with 14 bases in between. Germline lookup yields CDR1 LGHNA and CDR2 YSLEER. The CDR3, as DNA: TGCGCCAGCAGCCAAGATCACGGAGGCGCCGCTAACTATGGCTACACCTTC. As protein: CASSQDHGGAANYGYTF.

The V call is TRBV10-2, the J call TRBJ2-5; D gene ambiguous. The germline V gene has CDR1 WSHSY and CDR2 SAAADI. The CDR3 runs 15 residues. V lost 6 bases and J lost 4, with 18 bases in between. CDR3: CASSDLQQFRETQYF. The CDR3 region has the DNA TGCGCCAGCAGCGACCTCCAGCAGTTTCGAGAGACCCAGTACTTC.

The chain uses TRBV4-3 and TRBJ1-3; D not resolved. V was cut by 0 bases and J by 0 bases, with 12 bases left in between. The CDR3 has 17 residues. Germline V gene lookup returns CDR1 LGHNA and CDR2 YSLEER. CDR3 residues: CASSQDRTRSSGNTIYF. The CDR3 region has the DNA TGCGCCAGCAGCCAAGACCGGACCCGGAGCTCTGGAAACACCATATATTTT.

The chain couples TRBV6-5 to TRBJ2-7; 8 nucleotides match TRBD1. The CDR3 sequence is 16 residues long. Germline CDR1 is MNHEY and CDR2 is SVGAGI. With 0 bases clipped from V and 5 bases from J, the junction kept 9 bases outside the gene matches. CDR3 sequence (DNA): TGTGCCAGCAGTTACTCGACAGGGGCAAAAAGAAACGAGCAGTACTTC. Translated: CASSYSTGAKRNEQYF.

V is TRBV18 and J is TRBJ2-1; possibly TRBD2 for D (5 bases). The CDR3 length is 14 residues. CDR1 and CDR2 (germline): KGHSH, LQKENI. The V end lost 3 bases, the J end lost 0 bases, and 6 bases lay between the germline ends. This chain's CDR3 is CASSPGGSYNEQFF. The DNA for the CDR3 is TGTGCCAGCTCACCCGGAGGCTCCTACAATGAGCAGTTCTTC.

V gene TRBV7-9 combines with J gene TRBJ2-5, with 7 bases aligning to TRBD2. The germline gives CDR1 SEHNR, CDR2 FQNEAQ (reference sequence). The CDR3 is 17 residues long. Germline trimming cut 5 bases from V and 1 base from J; bases unmatched to any gene: 13. The CDR3 loop reads CASSPRGVAGFQETQYF. The CDR3 DNA follows: TGTGCCAGCAGCCCCCGAGGGGTAGCGGGCTTCCAAGAGACCCAGTACTTC. The full variable domain, completed using reference TRBV7-9 and TRBJ2-5, is DTGVSQNPRHKITKRGQNVTFRCDPISEHNRLYWYRQTLGQGPEFLTYFQNEAQLEKSRLLSDRFSAERPKGSFSTLEIQRTEQGDSAMYLCASSPRGVAGFQETQYFGPGTRLLVL.

The rearrangement uses TRBV10-3 and TRBJ1-2, with D perhaps matching TRBD1 (5 bases). Germline lookup yields CDR1 ENHRY and CDR2 SYGVKD. Trimming pared 5 bases from V and 0 bases from J, leaving 13 bases between. The CDR3 runs to 15 residues. This chain's CDR3 is CAISPGNQANYGYTF. The CDR3 DNA follows: TGTGCCATCAGTCCAGGGAATCAAGCTAACTATGGCTACACCTTC.

The rearrangement joins TRBV3-1 (or the pseudogene TRBV3-2) to TRBJ1-5; TRBD1 matches at 10 bases. The CDR3 is made up of 14 amino acids. Germline trimming cut 4 bases from V and 6 bases from J; bases unmatched to any gene: 3. Looked up from germline, CDR1 is LGHDT and CDR2 is YNNKEL (reference sequence). The CDR3: CASSPTGGSQPQHF. The DNA of the CDR3 is TGTGCCAGCAGCCCGACAGGGGGCAGTCAGCCCCAGCATTTT.

The CDR3: CASKGDRLSTDTQYF. In DNA, the CDR3 is TGTGCCAGCAAGGGGGACAGACTATCCACAGATACGCAGTATTTT. The J gene is TRBJ2-3, the V gene TRBV6-5, with 7 positions matching TRBD1. The CDR3 runs to 15 residues. Germline assignment: CDR1 MNHEY and CDR2 SVGAGI. Trimming removed 7 bases from V and 2 bases from J; junction bases left unmatched: 9.

The table lists this clone with a few counts. The chain uses TRBV7-2 and TRBJ2-7; 10 nucleotides match TRBD1. This CDR3 has 15 amino acids. CDR1 and CDR2 (germline): SGHTA, FQGNSA. Unmatched junction bases numbered 4, after V lost 1 base and J lost 4 bases. The CDR3 spells CASSLGDRGLYEQYF. DNA for the CDR3: TGTGCCAGCAGCTTAGGAGACAGGGGGCTATACGAGCAGTACTTC.

There are a few counts of this clone. This rearrangement joins TRBV7-2 to TRBJ1-2; tentatively, D is TRBD1 (5 bases). Trimming removed 1 base from V and 4 bases from J, with 10 bases in between. The germline V gene has CDR1 SGHTA and CDR2 FQGNSA. The CDR3 consists of 14 residues. The CDR3 sequence: CASSLGRDGYGYTF. The CDR3 region has the DNA TGTGCCAGCAGCTTAGGCAGGGACGGCTATGGCTACACCTTC.

The CDR3, as DNA: TGTGCCAGCAGCCCTGGACAGGGTTGGGCGGCCCAGCATTTT. Translated, it gives CASSPGQGWAAQHF. The chain has TRBV7-9 and TRBJ1-5, with 8 nucleotides matching TRBD1. There are 14 residues in the CDR3. Trimming took 5 bases from V and 11 from J; bases not matched to a gene: 11. Germline V gives CDR1 SEHNR, CDR2 FQNEAQ (reference sequence).

This clone turned up a few times. The gene calls are TRBV18 and TRBJ1-4; 9 nucleotides agree with TRBD1. The CDR3 has 15 residues. V dropped 6 bases and J dropped 6; count of bases not matched to a gene: 8. Germline V gene lookup returns CDR1 KGHSH and CDR2 LQKENI. Written as DNA, the CDR3 is TGTGCCAGCTCGACTTACAGGGGGCGGGATGAAAAACTGTTTTTT. Translation: CASSTYRGRDEKLFF.

This clone was picked up a small number of times. The rearrangement joins TRBV2 to TRBJ2-1, with no clear D. This CDR3 contains 12 residues. V lost 3 bases and J lost 0, with 0 bases in between. Germline assignment: CDR1 SNHLY and CDR2 FYNNEI. CDR3 in amino acids: CASSDSYNEQFF. The DNA for the CDR3 is TGTGCCAGCAGTGACTCCTACAATGAGCAGTTCTTC.

The chain recombines TRBV4-2 with TRBJ1-2; D ambiguous. The CDR3 has 15 residues. The germline V gene encodes CDR1 LGHNA and CDR2 YNFKEQ. V dropped 0 bases and J dropped 2 bases, with 10 bases sitting between them. The CDR3: CASSQDFAGNYGYTF. The DNA for the CDR3 is TGTGCCAGCAGCCAAGACTTCGCCGGAAACTATGGCTACACCTTC.

The sample holds one count of this clone. V gene TRBV5-4 combines with J gene TRBJ2-5, with D unclear. There are 15 residues in the CDR3. Trimming stripped 0 bases from V and 2 bases from J, with 11 bases between. Germline V gives CDR1 SGHNT, CDR2 YYREEE (reference sequence). In nucleotides, the CDR3 is TGTGCCAGCAGCTTGGTGGGTACTCGGCAAGAGACCCAGTACTTC. This codes for CASSLVGTRQETQYF.

The chain joins TRBV12-5 to TRBJ2-2, with TRBD2 matching 10 bases. Germline V gene lookup returns CDR1 LGHNT and CDR2 FRNRAP. Germline trimming cut 1 base from V and 7 bases from J; bases unmatched to any gene: 12. The CDR3 contains 18 residues. The CDR3 is CASGLGLAGGSGGGELFF. The CDR3 bases are TGTGCTAGTGGTTTGGGACTAGCGGGCGGGTCAGGCGGCGGGGAGCTGTTTTTT.

The gene calls are TRBV5-4 and TRBJ2-1, with 10 bases lining up with TRBD2. J lost 3 bases, V lost 4 bases, and 7 bases had no gene match. Germline values: CDR1 SGHNT, CDR2 YYREEE (reference sequence). CDR3 size: 16 residues. The CDR3 DNA is TGTGCCAGCAGCCCACCGAGCGGGAGGGACTACAATGAGCAGTTCTTC. Amino acid sequence: CASSPPSGRDYNEQFF.

This clone is a singleton in its sample. This chain links TRBV7-3 with TRBJ2-2; maybe TRBD2 (6 bases). The CDR3 length is 17 residues. Germline assignment: CDR1 SGHTA and CDR2 FQGTGA. Between the trimmed V and J ends, which lost 4 bases and 0 bases, there was a span of 15 bases. The CDR3 here is CASSSSPSAANTGELFF. CDR3 sequence (DNA): TGTGCCAGCAGCTCCAGCCCTAGCGCCGCGAACACCGGGGAGCTGTTTTTT.

This clone was seen more than once but under ten times. The chain couples TRBV6-2 or TRBV6-3 to TRBJ2-3, with TRBD2 matching 10 bases. V was clipped by 6 bases and J by 6 bases; unmatched bases: 6. CDR3 size: 14 residues. Germline loops: CDR1 MNHEY, CDR2 SVGEGT. The CDR3 spells CASSGAGGADTQYF. The CDR3 region has the DNA TGTGCCAGCAGCGGAGCGGGGGGGGCCGATACGCAGTATTTT.

The rearrangement links TRBV2 to TRBJ1-1; 7 bases align to TRBD1. In germline, CDR1 is SNHLY, CDR2 FYNNEI. Unmatched junction bases numbered 2, after V lost 4 bases and J lost 0 bases. The CDR3 is 14 residues long. CDR3 in amino acids: CASSVGGVNTEAFF. In DNA form, the CDR3 reads TGTGCCAGCAGTGTAGGGGGCGTGAACACTGAAGCTTTCTTT.

This rearrangement joins TRBV4-1 to TRBJ1-3, with 7 bases identical to TRBD1. There are 18 residues in the CDR3. The V gene end was trimmed by 0 bases and the J gene end by 2 bases; junction bases not matched to a gene: 10. The germline gives CDR1 MGHRA, CDR2 YSYEKL. The CDR3: CASSQEAMAGGTGNTIYF. CDR3 DNA sequence: TGCGCCAGCAGCCAAGAAGCGATGGCAGGGGGAACTGGAAACACCATATATTTT.

This sequence joins TRBV15 and TRBJ1-5; D is ambiguous. The ends were cut back, 0 bases at V and 11 bases at J, with 17 bases in the middle. The CDR3 loop spans 15 amino acids. Germline loops: CDR1 LNHNV, CDR2 YYDKDF (reference sequence). The CDR3 here is CATSRDRRFNGAQHF. In DNA form, the CDR3 reads TGTGCCACCAGCAGAGATCGGCGGTTCAATGGAGCCCAGCATTTT.

The gene calls are TRBV7-6 and TRBJ2-7; 7 nucleotides match TRBD2. V trimming: 5 bases; J trimming: 9 bases; junction bases outside the gene matches: 13. The CDR3 runs to 14 residues. Germline loops: CDR1 SGHVS, CDR2 FNYEAQ. The CDR3 sequence: CASSPGLAESLQYF. CDR3 coding DNA: TGTGCCAGCAGCCCAGGGCTAGCGGAATCTTTGCAGTACTTC.

The chain is built from TRBV6-2 or TRBV6-3 and TRBJ2-7; 14 bases align to TRBD2. Germline CDR1 reads MNHEY; CDR2 reads SVGEGT. The trim removed 3 bases at V and 7 bases at J, leaving 5 bases unmatched. The CDR3 length is 15 residues. The CDR3 is CASSYGTSGRVEQYF. The CDR3 nucleotides read TGTGCCAGCAGTTATGGGACTAGCGGGAGAGTGGAGCAGTACTTC.

This clone appeared a few times. The rearrangement uses TRBV30 and TRBJ1-4, with 12 bases identical to TRBD1. With V trimmed by 8 bases and J by 10 bases, 8 bases remained unmatched. The CDR3 has 13 residues. Germline V lookup: CDR1 GTSNPN, CDR2 SVGIG (reference sequence). The CDR3 loop reads CARRDRGRSKLFF. As DNA, the CDR3 is TGTGCCCGTCGGGACAGGGGGCGGTCAAAACTGTTTTTT.